This T cell receptor beta chain was sequenced during a study of tissue T cells after allogeneic stem cell transplantation. Regarding this clone: No antigen is known for it. The genes and germline here are from mouse. The CDR3 extends 1 residue past the end of the read, so its final part is completed from the germline J gene.

Broader study findings: The study did not identify alloreactive or antigen-specific tissue TCRs, and some clones might be persisting host cells. The patient cohort was small and clinically heterogeneous, with limited sampling depth. In patients and mice, blood and spleen missed much of tissue repertoire.

This CDR3 comprises 10 residues. Germline lookup yields CDR1 FNHDT and CDR2 SITEND (reference sequence). V shed 1 base and J shed 7 bases, with 3 bases lying between them. The assay was immunoSEQ multiplex PCR, and TCRdb's table has in-frame clones only and misses some. The sample has roughly 50,000 clones, 73% seen once. The sequencing sample was made of sorted cells pooled from one or two spleens. The sequence derives from a pool of C57BL/6 mice in good health. The genes are TRBV19 and TRBJ2-7; D remains ambiguous. The CDR3 DNA, read in part, is TGTGCCAGCAGTATAAAGGAACAGTAC. Protein: CASSIKEQY. The whole CDR3 is CASSIKEQYF.